These 17 T cell receptor beta chains came from one sample sequenced in a study of blood T cell repertoires in COVID-19. Some clones are missing from TCRdb's copy, which holds only in-frame ones; the method was immunoSEQ multiplex PCR. The top ten clones hold roughly 25% of a sample with 150,000 to 200,000 clones, 88% of them seen once. Material: peripheral blood. The receptors originated from a man aged 60 to 69 with acute or convalescent COVID-19.

The rearrangement joins TRBV7-7 to TRBJ2-1; TRBD1 matches at 11 bases. Looked up from germline, CDR1 is SSHAT and CDR2 is FNYEAQ (reference sequence). V was clipped by 5 bases and J by 4 bases; unmatched bases: 4. The CDR3 totals 15 residues. The CDR3 here is CASSRGQGVYNEQFF. As DNA, the CDR3 is TGTGCCAGCAGCCGGGGACAGGGGGTTTACAATGAGCAGTTCTTC.

This clone appeared a single time. The chain recombines TRBV10-3 with TRBJ1-2, with 7 bases matching TRBD1. The CDR3 is 14 residues long. Losses at the gene ends were 5 bases for V and 0 bases for J; bases not matched to a gene: 3. Germline V gives CDR1 ENHRY, CDR2 SYGVKD. DNA of the CDR3: TGTGCCATCAGTTTGACAGGGACTAACTATGGCTACACCTTC. It codes for CAISLTGTNYGYTF.

V is TRBV7-2 and J is TRBJ1-1; D ambiguous. This CDR3 has 16 amino acids. Trimming pared 6 bases from V and 0 bases from J, leaving 17 bases between. The germline gives CDR1 SGHTA, CDR2 FQGNSA. DNA of the CDR3: TGTGCCAGCAGTCAAGGACTTAGCGTAATGAACACTGAAGCTTTCTTT. This sequence encodes CASSQGLSVMNTEAFF.

J is TRBJ2-1 and V is TRBV19; D perhaps matches TRBD1 (6 bases). Germline lookup yields CDR1 LNHDA and CDR2 SQIVND (reference sequence). The CDR3 spans 13 residues. Trimming left V 3 bases short and J 10 bases short, with 13 bases between. CDR3 amino acids: CASSITGSREQFF. The CDR3 DNA is TGTGCCAGTAGTATCACAGGGTCTCGAGAGCAGTTCTTC.

The genes are TRBV10-3 and TRBJ1-2, with 9 bases matching TRBD1. CDR3 length: 15 residues. After removal of 1 base from V and 7 bases from J, the junction contained 7 bases not matched to a gene. In germline, CDR1 is ENHRY, CDR2 SYGVKD. The CDR3 coding sequence is TGTGCCATCAGTGAGTGGGGGACAGGGTCTACTGGCTACACCTTC. As protein: CAISEWGTGSTGYTF.

The J gene is TRBJ1-6, the V gene TRBV15; 8 bases line up with TRBD1. Germline lookup yields CDR1 LNHNV and CDR2 YYDKDF (reference sequence). This CDR3 comprises 15 residues. V gave up 3 bases and J gave up 6 bases; unmatched junction bases: 4. CDR3 DNA sequence: TGTGCCACCAGCAGCGGTGGACAGGGTAATTCACCCCTCCACTTT. It codes for CATSSGGQGNSPLHF.

V is TRBV30 and J is TRBJ1-2; tentatively, D is TRBD1 (5 bases). From germline, CDR1 is GTSNPN and CDR2 SVGIG (reference sequence). The CDR3 contains 12 residues. Trimming left V 2 bases short and J 8 bases short, with 12 bases between. The CDR3 region is CAWSSGLGGYTF. DNA for the CDR3: TGTGCCTGGAGTTCAGGGCTGGGGGGCTACACCTTC.

The rearrangement links TRBV4-1 to TRBJ2-3; tentatively, D is TRBD1 (5 bases). This CDR3 is 18 amino acids long. Deletions cut 0 bases from V and 2 bases from J, with 18 bases between. Germline-derived CDR1 and CDR2 are MGHRA and YSYEKL. CDR3 protein: CASSQDLRVRNYTDTQYF. The CDR3 nucleotides read TGCGCCAGCAGCCAAGATCTCAGGGTACGAAATTACACAGATACGCAGTATTTT.

V gene TRBV18 combines with J gene TRBJ2-1, with 13 bases that match TRBD2. The trim removed 6 bases at V and 10 bases at J, leaving 9 bases unmatched. Germline lookup yields CDR1 KGHSH and CDR2 LQKENI. The CDR3 runs 15 residues. CDR3 sequence (DNA): TGTGCCAGCTCCCCTGGACTAGCGGGGGCGGGCGAGCAGTTCTTC. Residues: CASSPGLAGAGEQFF.

The rearrangement links TRBV27 to TRBJ2-5; 8 bases are shared with TRBD1. V lost 7 bases and J lost 5; bases outside the gene matches: 9. This CDR3 comprises 14 residues. Germline V gene sequence: CDR1 MNHEY, CDR2 SMNVEV (reference sequence). CDR3 DNA sequence: TGTGCCAGCACCCGGACAGGGCACGGGGAGACCCAGTACTTC. This sequence encodes CASTRTGHGETQYF.

The chain is built from TRBV10-3 and TRBJ2-1, with D perhaps matching TRBD2 (5 bases). V gave up 10 bases and J gave up 10 bases, with 17 bases separating them. The CDR3 loop spans 12 amino acids. Germline V gene lookup returns CDR1 ENHRY and CDR2 SYGVKD. The CDR3 is CATAQTTGEQFF. CDR3 bases: TGTGCCACCGCCCAGACAACGGGAGAGCAGTTCTTC.

J is TRBJ1-6 and V is TRBV19, with D uncertain. Germline CDR1 reads LNHDA; CDR2 reads SQIVND (reference sequence). This CDR3 spans 13 amino acids. V lost 7 bases and J 10 bases, leaving 14 bases between the germline ends. The CDR3 DNA follows: TGTGCCAGTAAAAGTTCGGGGTGGTCACCCCTCCACTTT. Residues: CASKSSGWSPLHF.

This clone was observed a few times. The CDR3 protein is CASTDRVFGNTIYF. CDR3 nucleotides: TGTGCCAGCACGGACAGGGTGTTTGGAAACACCATATATTTT. This chain joins TRBV18 and TRBJ1-3, with TRBD1 matching over 8 bases. After removal of 8 bases from V and 3 bases from J, the junction contained 6 bases not matched to a gene. The germline V gene encodes CDR1 KGHSH and CDR2 LQKENI. This CDR3 is built from 14 residues.

The chain employs TRBV4-2 and TRBJ1-1, with D hard to call. CDR1 and CDR2 from the germline V gene are LGHNA and YNFKEQ. This CDR3 spans 14 amino acids. The V end was cut by 1 base, the J end by 1 base, with 7 bases between. The CDR3, as DNA: TGTGCCAGCAGCCAAGTCTCCGGGAACACTGAAGCTTTCTTT. Encoded protein: CASSQVSGNTEAFF.

V gene TRBV30 combines with J gene TRBJ1-5, with 9 bases aligning to TRBD1. CDR1 GTSNPN and CDR2 SVGIG come from the germline V gene (reference sequence). The CDR3 spans 14 residues. V lost 2 bases and J lost 6; bases outside the gene matches: 5. CDR3 coding DNA: TGTGCCTGGAGTACCGACAGGGGGTCTCAGCCCCAGCATTTT. Its protein is CAWSTDRGSQPQHF. Full variable domain (rest looked up from reference TRBV30 and TRBJ1-5): SQTIHQWPATLVQPVGSPLSLECTVEGTSNPNLYWYRQAAGRGLQLLFYSVGIGQISSEVPQNLSASRPQDRQFILSSKKLLLSDSGFYLCAWSTDRGSQPQHFGDGTRLSIL.

The rearrangement links TRBV10-3 to TRBJ1-1; TRBD1 aligns across 9 bases. V was clipped by 5 bases and J by 11 bases; unmatched bases: 6. The germline V gene encodes CDR1 ENHRY and CDR2 SYGVKD. The CDR3 is 12 amino acids. This chain's CDR3 is CAISFGQGTAFF. The CDR3 DNA sequence: TGTGCCATCAGTTTCGGACAGGGGACGGCTTTCTTT.

This chain connects TRBV11-2 to TRBJ2-5, with 12 bases aligning to TRBD2. Germline V CDR1 and CDR2: SGHAT, FQNNGV. The CDR3 is 19 residues long. The trim removed 5 bases at V and 0 bases at J, leaving 13 bases unmatched. CDR3 in amino acids: CASSPTPGLAGQYQETQYF. For the CDR3, the DNA is TGTGCCAGCAGCCCAACCCCTGGACTAGCGGGACAGTACCAAGAGACCCAGTACTTC.